The next 22 T cell receptor beta chains were all read from a single sample in a study of shared clonotypes between healthy human individuals (dated by TCRdb to the early 2020s). The library was obtained by the immunoSEQ multiplex PCR assay. This immuneACCESS table, as held by TCRdb, lists in-frame sequences with V and J called but not all clones. Of the missing ones, under half trace to an unresolved V gene in checked studies; the others have no known cause. The sample records under 2,500,000 clones, approximately 96% of which are singletons. The ten biggest clones cover less than 0.15% of the sample. Sequencing was done on a sample of naive CD4+ T cells sorted from blood. Per the publication, the cell subset or site label means: CD45RA+ positively selected. Receptors were obtained from a man between 18 and 29 years old in good health.

This sequence joins TRBV9 and TRBJ2-5; 10 bases fit TRBD2. V was clipped by 0 bases and J by 8 bases; unmatched bases: 4. The CDR3 covers 14 residues. Germline loops: CDR1 SGDLS, CDR2 YYNGEE. The DNA of the CDR3 is TGTGCCAGCAGCGTAGAACTAGCGGGATTAACCCAGTACTTC. Its protein is CASSVELAGLTQYF.

The chain joins TRBV25-1 to TRBJ2-7; 9 bases are shared with TRBD2. The V gene end was trimmed by 0 bases and the J gene end by 3 bases; junction bases not matched to a gene: 3. Germline V gene data show CDR1 as MGHDK and CDR2 as SYGVNS. The CDR3 has 15 amino acids. The CDR3 loop is CASSEYLSGGYEQYF. In DNA, the CDR3 is TGTGCCAGCAGTGAATACCTTAGCGGGGGCTACGAGCAGTACTTC.

In this sample, this clone turned up once. This chain joins TRBV19 and TRBJ1-5, with unresolved D. Germline-derived CDR1 and CDR2 are LNHDA and SQIVND (reference sequence). The V end lost 3 bases, the J end lost 8 bases, and 8 bases lay between the germline ends. This CDR3 has 12 amino acids. This CDR3 reads CASSIRSEPQHF. CDR3 nucleotide sequence: TGTGCCAGTAGTATCCGAAGTGAGCCCCAGCATTTT.

The chain couples TRBV7-8 to TRBJ2-7; 10 positions agree with TRBD2. V trimming: 5 bases; J trimming: 7 bases; junction bases outside the gene matches: 8. Germline CDR1 reads SGHVS; CDR2 reads FQNEAQ. CDR3 length: 14 amino acids. The DNA of the CDR3 is TGTGCCAGCAGCATACCGGGACTAGCGAGGGAGCAGTACTTC. It is translated as CASSIPGLAREQYF. The variable domain in full, with the rest retrieved from reference TRBV7-8 and TRBJ2-7, is GAGVSQSPRYKVAKRGQDVALRCDPISGHVSLFWYQQALGQGPEFLTYFQNEAQLDKSGLPSDRFFAERPEGSVSTLKIQRTQQEDSAVYLCASSIPGLAREQYFGPGTRLTVT.

The chain is built from TRBV15 and TRBJ2-7, with D possibly TRBD2 on 7 matching bases. The germline V and J ends were trimmed by 6 bases and 5 bases, with 17 bases remaining between them. Per the germline V gene, CDR1 is LNHNV and CDR2 is YYDKDF (reference sequence). The CDR3 runs to 14 residues. The CDR3 nucleotides read TGTGCCACCAGGAGGACGGGGGGCGGCGACGAGCAGTACTTC. It yields the protein CATRRTGGGDEQYF. Full variable domain (outside the CDR3, taken from reference TRBV15 and TRBJ2-7): DAMVIQNPRYQVTQFGKPVTLSCSQTLNHNVMYWYQQKSSQAPKLLFHYYDKDFNNEADTPDNFQSRRPNTSFCFLDIRSPGLGDTAMYLCATRRTGGGDEQYFGPGTRLTVT.

With respect to this clone: This CDR3 is also generated by other DNA sequences in the sample. The chain carries TRBV6-5 and TRBJ1-2; the D is unclear. This CDR3 comprises 14 residues. V lost 0 bases and J 5 bases, leaving 10 bases between the germline ends. Per the germline V gene, CDR1 is MNHEY and CDR2 is SVGAGI. The CDR3 protein is CASSYSRGPYGYTF. CDR3 in DNA: TGTGCCAGCAGTTACTCGAGAGGACCGTATGGCTACACCTTC.

This clone turned up a few times. This same CDR3 is encoded by further DNA sequences in the sample. The rearrangement links TRBV30 to TRBJ2-2; D is uncertain. The CDR3 sequence is 12 residues long. V was clipped by 0 bases and J by 7 bases, with 6 bases between them. Germline V CDR1 and CDR2: GTSNPN, SVGIG (reference sequence). The CDR3 DNA reads as TGTGCCTGGAGTGTAGGAGTCGGGGAGCTGTTTTTT. This codes for CAWSVGVGELFF.

V and J are TRBV7-9 and TRBJ1-5; D unclear. The CDR3 covers 13 residues. The V gene's germline CDR1 is SEHNR and CDR2 FQNEAQ (reference sequence). V lost 5 bases and J lost 6, with 11 bases in between. CDR3 nucleotide sequence: TGTGCCAGCAGCGATCATGCTACTCAGCCCCAGCATTTT. Translation gives CASSDHATQPQHF.

The chain has TRBV10-3 and TRBJ2-3; D gene uncertain. The germline V gene has CDR1 ENHRY and CDR2 SYGVKD. This CDR3 spans 15 amino acids. With 6 bases removed from V and 2 bases from J, the gap between germline ends came to 15 bases. Here the CDR3 DNA reads TGTGCCATCAGGGCCTACACCGCAAACACAGATACGCAGTATTTT. Residues: CAIRAYTANTDTQYF.

The chain joins TRBV19 to TRBJ2-4, with a tentative D call TRBD1 (7 bases). In germline, CDR1 is LNHDA, CDR2 SQIVND (reference sequence). V lost 3 bases to trimming and J lost 8 bases, with 17 bases between them. This CDR3 contains 15 residues. The chain's CDR3 is CASSIARGVVDIQYF. Here the CDR3 DNA reads TGTGCCAGTAGTATCGCCAGGGGGGTGGTTGACATTCAGTACTTC.

This chain links TRBV2 with TRBJ2-7, with D possibly being TRBD1 or TRBD2 (5 bases each). The V gene lost 3 bases and the J gene lost 2 bases, with 11 bases spanning the gap. The CDR3 has 14 amino acids. The germline V gene encodes CDR1 SNHLY and CDR2 FYNNEI. The CDR3 protein is CASSDRDGAYEQYF. DNA for the CDR3: TGTGCCAGCAGTGATAGGGACGGAGCCTACGAGCAGTACTTC.

V is TRBV19 and J is TRBJ2-7, with D possibly TRBD1 on 5 matching bases. In germline, CDR1 is LNHDA, CDR2 SQIVND (reference sequence). V was pared by 3 bases and J by 4 bases, with 19 bases between. The CDR3 runs to 16 residues. This chain's CDR3 is CASSMVKGSSRYEQYF. The CDR3 DNA reads TGTGCCAGTAGTATGGTCAAGGGGTCGTCTCGGTACGAGCAGTACTTC.

V and J are TRBV7-2 and TRBJ1-3; TRBD1 matches 9 bases. V trimming: 5 bases; J trimming: 1 base; junction bases outside the gene matches: 9. This CDR3 has 17 residues. The germline CDR1 and CDR2 sequences are SGHTA and FQGNSA. The CDR3 here is CASSLKQGALSGNTIYF. Written as DNA, the CDR3 is TGTGCCAGCAGCCTAAAACAGGGGGCGCTTTCTGGAAACACCATATATTTT.

This clone appeared a single time. The CDR3 here is CAISKGAGNTGELFF. CDR3 nucleotide sequence: TGTGCCATCAGTAAAGGGGCCGGGAACACCGGGGAGCTGTTTTTT. The chain combines TRBV10-3 with TRBJ2-2; possibly TRBD1 for D (5 bases). The CDR3 has 15 residues. CDR1 is ENHRY, CDR2 SYGVKD, per germline. V lost 5 bases to trimming and J lost 1 base, with 11 bases between them.

This chain links TRBV5-4 with TRBJ1-6; 10 bases map to TRBD1. This CDR3 has 15 amino acids. V was clipped by 0 bases and J by 8 bases; unmatched bases: 2. Germline-derived CDR1 and CDR2 are SGHNT and YYREEE (reference sequence). The chain's CDR3 is CASSLDGTGDSPLHF. CDR3 DNA: TGTGCCAGCAGCTTGGACGGGACAGGGGATTCACCCCTCCACTTT. Combining the CDR3 with reference TRBV5-4 and TRBJ1-6 gives the whole variable domain ETGVTQSPTHLIKTRGQQVTLRCSSQSGHNTVSWYQQALGQGPQFIFQYYREEENGRGNFPPRFSGLQFPNYSSELNVNALELDDSALYLCASSLDGTGDSPLHFGNGTRLTVT.

The chain joins TRBV28 to TRBJ1-2; D uncertain. This CDR3 region has 12 residues. CDR1 and CDR2 from the germline V gene are MDHEN and SYDVKM. V was trimmed by 2 bases and J by 4 bases, leaving 5 bases between them. The CDR3 sequence: CASSLTSYGYTF. In DNA form, the CDR3 reads TGTGCCAGCAGTTTAACCAGCTATGGCTACACCTTC.

This clone showed up just once. The chain links TRBV5-5 to TRBJ1-6; D is unresolved. With 1 base removed from V and 11 bases from J, the gap between germline ends came to 13 bases. The CDR3 totals 14 residues. Germline V lookup: CDR1 SGHKS, CDR2 YYEKEE (reference sequence). CDR3 sequence reads: CASSLYPREAPLHF. The DNA for the CDR3 is TGTGCCAGCAGCTTGTACCCGCGGGAGGCACCCCTCCACTTT.

The rearrangement links TRBV7-2 to TRBJ2-5; D is perhaps TRBD1 or TRBD2 (5 bases each). Between the trimmed V and J ends, which lost 8 bases and 5 bases, there was a span of 21 bases. This CDR3 has 15 amino acids. CDR1 is SGHTA, CDR2 FQGNSA, per germline. The CDR3 protein is CASSRPPGLTETQYF. CDR3 nucleotides: TGTGCCAGCTCGCGCCCGCCGGGGCTTACGGAGACCCAGTACTTC.

This rearrangement joins TRBV2 to TRBJ2-7, with 7 bases fitting TRBD1. CDR3 size: 15 residues. With 5 bases clipped from V and 3 bases from J, the junction kept 10 bases outside the gene matches. Germline assignment: CDR1 SNHLY and CDR2 FYNNEI. In DNA, the CDR3 is TGTGCCAGCAGTCCATACGGACAGGCCGACTACGAGCAGTACTTC. It encodes CASSPYGQADYEQYF. The full variable domain, its missing parts supplied by reference TRBV2 and TRBJ2-7, is EPEVTQTPSHQVTQMGQEVILRCVPISNHLYFYWYRQILGQKVEFLVSFYNNEISEKSEIFDDQFSVERPDGSNFTLKIRSTKLEDSAMYFCASSPYGQADYEQYFGPGTRLTVT.

The genes are TRBV7-9 and TRBJ2-1; the match to TRBD2 covers 9 bases. The CDR3 has 14 residues. The V gene's germline CDR1 is SEHNR and CDR2 FQNEAQ (reference sequence). J lost 7 bases, V lost 5 bases, and 6 bases had no gene match. The CDR3 nucleotides read TGTGCCAGCAGCACTGGGACTAGCCAGAATGAGCAGTTCTTC. Translating gives CASSTGTSQNEQFF.

This chain joins TRBV19 and TRBJ1-5, with D maybe TRBD1 (5 bases). The germline V gene has CDR1 LNHDA and CDR2 SQIVND (reference sequence). V was clipped by 2 bases and J by 0 bases, with 8 bases between them. CDR3 length: 15 residues. For the CDR3, the DNA is TGTGCCAGTAGTATACAGGGATATAGCAATCAGCCCCAGCATTTT. Protein: CASSIQGYSNQPQHF.

The rearrangement links TRBV11-2 to TRBJ1-2, with TRBD1 as a possible D gene (6 bases). V lost 5 bases, J lost 8 bases, and 15 bases lay in between. From germline, CDR1 is SGHAT and CDR2 FQNNGV. CDR3 length equals 13 residues. The CDR3 here is CASSPGAGVGYTF. The CDR3 nucleotides are TGTGCCAGCAGCCCAGGGGCGGGGGTCGGCTACACCTTC.